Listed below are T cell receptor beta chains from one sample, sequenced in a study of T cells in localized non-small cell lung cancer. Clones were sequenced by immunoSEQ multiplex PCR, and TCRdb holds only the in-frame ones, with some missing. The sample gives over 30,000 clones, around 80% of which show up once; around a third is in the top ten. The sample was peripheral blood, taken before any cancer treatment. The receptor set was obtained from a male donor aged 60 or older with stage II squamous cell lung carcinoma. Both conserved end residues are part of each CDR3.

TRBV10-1	CASSERLAGEQFF
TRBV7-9	CASSLAGGLAGAREQFF
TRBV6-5	CASSYSDEQYF
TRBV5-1	CASSLTGETQYF
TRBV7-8	CASSPPGQRISTGELFF
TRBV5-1	CASSLAGEGGTGELFF
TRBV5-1	CASSLDYRGDEQYF
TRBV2	CASSAGATDTQYF
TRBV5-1	CASSLSGDSGNTIYF
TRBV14	CASSQVGGSGSENEQFF
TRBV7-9	CASSPYGQGAGGNTIYF
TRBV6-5	CASSYSSRGAPYEQYF
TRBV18	CASSTTSGSGTQYF
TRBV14	CASSQGNSLPAFF
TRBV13	CASSPQMDISSGYTF
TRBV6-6	CASSYGGSSYNEQFF
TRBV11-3	CASSRTSGSGNEQFF
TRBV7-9	CASSQGDRTDTQYF
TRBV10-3	CASLPGTGTLKQYF
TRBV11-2	CGAGTPNTGELFF
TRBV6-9	CASRYTGTVYEQYF
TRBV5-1	CASSLGWTAINSPLHF
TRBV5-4	CASSSPSGAEQYF
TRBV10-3	CAIAGGTGDNEQFF
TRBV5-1	CASSLGGGTYEQYF
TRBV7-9	CASSSPTSSIETQYF
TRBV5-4	CASSLEADTDTQYF
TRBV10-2	CASSVTLAGADEQFF
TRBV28	CASNDARANEQFF
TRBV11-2	CASSFAGAEAFF
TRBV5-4	CASSRGGQGTVEAFF
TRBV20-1	CSASSGYEQYF
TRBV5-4	CASSPRRGTYEQYF
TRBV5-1	CASSLGDQGYGYTF
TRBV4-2	CASRLEEGAIANYGYTF
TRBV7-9	CASSSTRGDETQYF
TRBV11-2	CASSLGAGGPSYNEQFF
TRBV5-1	CASSLDNSPLHF
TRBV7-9	CASSSITGLRGETQYF
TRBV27	CASSLKGFYNEQFF
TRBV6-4	CASSLDRDQPQHF
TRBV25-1	CASSGQDGTGELFF
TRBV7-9	CASSQTGGPFMEQFF
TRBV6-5	CASSNALGRQETQYF
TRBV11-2	CASSLSLSRIQSNEQFF
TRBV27	CASSLAGRGNQPQHF
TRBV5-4	CASSPGQRESGNTIYF
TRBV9	CASSARDDSYEQYF
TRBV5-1	CASSLAPGQGNYEQYF
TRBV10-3	CAISGTGVDTEAFF
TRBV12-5	CASGPGSYTQYF
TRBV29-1	CSVTGSSGNTIYF
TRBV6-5	CASSSQGKNYGYTF
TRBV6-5	CASSDPGNTEAFF
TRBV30	CAWSEQGYEQYF
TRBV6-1	CASFALPKQYF
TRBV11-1	CASSPAGNYNEQFF